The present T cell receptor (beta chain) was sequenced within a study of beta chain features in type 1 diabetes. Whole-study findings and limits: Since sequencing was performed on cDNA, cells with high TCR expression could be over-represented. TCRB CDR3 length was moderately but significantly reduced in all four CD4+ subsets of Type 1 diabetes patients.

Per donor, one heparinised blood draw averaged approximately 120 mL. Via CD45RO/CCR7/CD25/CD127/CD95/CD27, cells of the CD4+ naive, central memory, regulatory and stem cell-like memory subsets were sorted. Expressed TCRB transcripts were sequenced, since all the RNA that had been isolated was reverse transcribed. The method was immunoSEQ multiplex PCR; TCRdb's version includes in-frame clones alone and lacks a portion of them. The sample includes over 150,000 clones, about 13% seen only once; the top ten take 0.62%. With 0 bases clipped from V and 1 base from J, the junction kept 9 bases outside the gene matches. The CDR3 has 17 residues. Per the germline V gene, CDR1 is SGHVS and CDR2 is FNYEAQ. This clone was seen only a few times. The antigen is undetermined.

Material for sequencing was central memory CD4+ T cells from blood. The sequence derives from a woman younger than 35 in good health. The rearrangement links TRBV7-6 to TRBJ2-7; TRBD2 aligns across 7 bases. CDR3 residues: CASSLALASGDSYEQYF. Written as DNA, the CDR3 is TGTGCCAGCAGCTTAGCGTTAGCTAGCGGTGATTCCTACGAGCAGTACTTC.